This T cell receptor (beta chain) was found in a study of CD8+ T cells in alopecia areata. Treatment denoted: oral pan-JAK inhibitor, 5-10 mg twice daily. The sample holds a few counts of this clone. What it recognizes is unknown. cDNA reverse transcribed from extracted RNA served as the sequencing template. Only in-frame clones appear in the TCRdb table, and some are missing; sequencing was by immunoSEQ multiplex PCR. There are 200,000 or so clones in the sample; 58% occur only once, and roughly 5% lies in the top ten. The V end was cut by 5 bases, the J end by 5 bases, with 16 bases between. Germline V gene data show CDR1 as MNHEY and CDR2 as SMNVEV (reference sequence). The CDR3 contains 15 residues. General observations from the study: Among the 100 top clones, expanded CD8+ clones, like scalp clonality, were significantly decreased by tofacitinib.

The source material was CD4+ T cells sorted from blood, sampled at week 24, from a patient treated with tofacitinib. The gene calls are TRBV27 and TRBJ2-1; D may be TRBD2 (6 bases). The clonotype was recovered from a human donor with alopecia areata. CDR3: CASSPRRSGHNEQFF. CDR3 DNA: TGTGCCAGCAGTCCCAGGAGAAGCGGGCACAATGAGCAGTTCTTC.